This record looks at one T cell receptor (beta chain) sequence and its context. Antigen: not known. This table comes from immunoSEQ multiplex PCR, and its TCRdb copy is limited to in-frame clones, with some not included. The top ten hold roughly 3.1% of the sample, which has some 120,000 clones, around four fifths seen once. These data come from a study of cytotoxic CD8 clonotypes in ibrutinib-treated CLL. At the level of the study: Among the patients, 10 to 11 presented as relapsed/refractory and about 15 as treatment-naive; around 17 showed unmutated IGHV. Mean productive templates were almost 260,000; mean productive rearrangements were 94,082. Broader study findings: Sampling times differed between sustained-remission and progressing patients.

This CDR3 contains 14 residues. Germline loops: CDR1 SEHNR, CDR2 FQNEAQ (reference sequence). Trimming pared 2 bases from V and 5 bases from J, leaving 10 bases between. The V call is TRBV7-9, the J call TRBJ2-1; D gene ambiguous. The sample was PBMCs, taken after 24 months of ibrutinib treatment. The origin of this receptor is a human donor with chronic lymphocytic leukemia. The CDR3 nucleotides are TGTGCCAGCAGCTTATGGGCAGACCACAATGAGCAGTTCTTC. Translating gives CASSLWADHNEQFF.